The entry below gives a single T cell receptor beta chain sequence along with its context. As yet, its antigen is unknown. The sample has other DNA sequences that encode this CDR3 too. Sorting of CD4+ naive, central memory, regulatory and stem cell-like memory cells was performed via CD45RO/CCR7/CD25/CD127/CD95/CD27. Sort purity for all populations was recorded as exceeding 98%. This sample was included in a study of beta chain features in type 1 diabetes. Trimming removed 5 bases at V and 2 bases at J, with 3 bases between. The germline V gene has CDR1 MNHNY and CDR2 SVGAGI (reference sequence). This CDR3 is built from 11 residues. Overall study findings and caveats: Over-representation of high TCR-expressing cells was a possible consequence of cDNA sequencing. Patients' naive, central memory and Treg TCRB repertoires seemed closer to one another than those of healthy donors. Shorter TCRB CDR3s, moderately but significantly so, were found in Type 1 diabetes patients in all four CD4+ subsets.

Investigators reverse transcribed all isolated RNA, so they sequenced expressed TCRB transcripts. Libraries were prepared by immunoSEQ multiplex PCR; TCRdb keeps only in-frame clonotypes and omits some of them. This repertoire shows 250,000 or so clones, around 21% found once; its top ten account for around 0.029%. V and J are TRBV6-6 and TRBJ2-5; D unresolved. The clonotype originates from a woman in her thirties or forties with type 1 diabetes. The sample comprised naive CD4+ T cells from blood. CDR3: CASSPQETQYF. The CDR3 DNA reads as TGTGCCAGCAGTCCTCAAGAGACCCAGTACTTC.